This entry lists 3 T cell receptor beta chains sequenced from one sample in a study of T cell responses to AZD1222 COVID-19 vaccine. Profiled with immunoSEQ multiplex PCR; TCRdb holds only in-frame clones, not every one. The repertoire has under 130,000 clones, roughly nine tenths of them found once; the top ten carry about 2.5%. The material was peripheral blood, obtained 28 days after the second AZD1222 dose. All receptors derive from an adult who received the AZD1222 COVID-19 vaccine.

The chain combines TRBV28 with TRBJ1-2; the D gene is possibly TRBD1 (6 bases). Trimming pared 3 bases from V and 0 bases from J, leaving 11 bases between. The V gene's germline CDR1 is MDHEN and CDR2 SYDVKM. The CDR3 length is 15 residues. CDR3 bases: TGTGCCAGCAGTTTTCCACAGGGAGCTAACTATGGCTACACCTTC. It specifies CASSFPQGANYGYTF.

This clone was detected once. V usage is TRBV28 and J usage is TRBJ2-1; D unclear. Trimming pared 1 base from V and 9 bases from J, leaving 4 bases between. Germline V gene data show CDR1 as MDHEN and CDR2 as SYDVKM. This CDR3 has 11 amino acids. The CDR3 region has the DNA TGTGCCAGCAGTTTATTCCCTGAGCAGTTCTTC. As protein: CASSLFPEQFF.

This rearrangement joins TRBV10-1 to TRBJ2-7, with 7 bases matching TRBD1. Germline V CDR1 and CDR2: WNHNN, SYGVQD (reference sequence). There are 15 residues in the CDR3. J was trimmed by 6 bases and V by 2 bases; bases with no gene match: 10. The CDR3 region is CASSEHREGASEQYF. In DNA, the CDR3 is TGCGCCAGCAGTGAGCACCGTGAGGGGGCTTCCGAGCAGTACTTC.